The entry below describes one T cell receptor (beta chain). Its antigen is not known. Compared with germline, one end of the junction differs, possibly owing to a read error. The data belong to a study of identical twins. The authors used template switching to add a universal primer site and gave cDNA unique molecular identifiers. TCRdb redid the calling of the 5' RACE reads with MiXCR, one entry per CDR3 protein. This table has fewer than 800,000 distinct CDR3 sequences, just over 7% appearing once. Study-wide results and caveats: Findings depended on cross-sectional statistics rather than tracking the same donors. Zero-insertion analyses might be partly confounded by invariant T cells like MAIT and iNKT.

The CDR3 has 18 amino acids. The same data also contributed to another study, on yellow fever vaccine responses in identical twins.

The material sequenced was PBMCs. The clonotype comes from a woman aged 18-29 years in good health. The chain combines TRBV12-3 or TRBV12-4 with TRBJ2-2, with D uncertain. CDR3 bases: TGTGCCCGCAGTGAACACTACCCGGGCCCCTCTGACACCGGGGAGCTGTTTTTT. This sequence encodes CARSEHYPGPSDTGELFF.